This T cell receptor beta chain was sequenced during a study of blood T cell repertoires in COVID-19. Study-level information: The cDNA or gDNA used as material had been derived from T cells, B-cell-depleted T cells, or PBMCs.

Authors' processing steps: Scientists estimated how many nucleated cells there were by amplifying reference gene primers. Repertoires were generated with immunoSEQ multiplex PCR, while TCRdb's copy carries only in-frame clones and drops some. Clone size and the V and J calls come from that table; the DNA yielded D and trimming. The data hold about 200,000 clones, with 80% to 90% observed a single time. The receptor's source is a man in his fifties or sixties with acute or convalescent COVID-19. The sequenced sample was peripheral blood.

In DNA, the CDR3 is TGTGCCAGCAGTTTCGGCGTAGGGGGAAGGTATAATTCACCCCTCCACTTT. This codes for CASSFGVGGRYNSPLHF. The rearrangement links TRBV27 to TRBJ1-6, with D possibly being TRBD1 (6 bases). V shed 3 bases and J shed 4 bases, with 16 bases lying between them. CDR1 and CDR2 (germline): MNHEY, SMNVEV (reference sequence). The CDR3 has 17 residues.